This T cell receptor (beta chain) was sequenced for a study of cytomegalovirus exposure and HLA in healthy donors. General study points: It was reported that the classifier diagnosed cytomegalovirus status with high specificity and sensitivity in both the original and validation cohorts. The study listed some 160 cytomegalovirus-associated TCR beta chains. Sequencing depth roughly uniform across donors was assumed in presence/absence analyses.

The PCR had 60 Vbeta and 13 Jbeta primers. The method was immunoSEQ multiplex PCR; TCRdb's version includes in-frame clones alone and lacks a portion of them. The data show around 130,000 clones, roughly four fifths seen once. In regard to this clone: The antigen is undetermined.

The sequenced sample was PBMCs. The receptor comes from a girl aged 2 to 10 in good health and CMV-seronegative.

In nucleotides, the CDR3 is TGTGCCAGCAGTTTATATTTCCCCAGCACCGGGACAGGGAACACTGAAGCTTTCTTT. Translation gives CASSLYFPSTGTGNTEAFF. The chain uses TRBV27 and TRBJ1-1; 8 positions agree with TRBD1. The CDR3 runs 19 residues. CDR1 and CDR2 from the germline V gene are MNHEY and SMNVEV (reference sequence). V was pared by 1 base and J by 1 base, with 14 bases of the junction left unmatched.